This T cell receptor (beta chain) was retrieved from a study of blood T cells in healthy people across ages (dated by TCRdb to between 2014 and 2016). As for the study more broadly: In model experiments, template switching captured roughly one uniquely barcoded TCR beta cDNA molecule for every two T cells. Age-related changes in TCR beta repertoire diversity were measured in the study by deep sequencing normalized with unique cDNA molecular identifiers. Donors were grouped into four age groups: young (average approximately 16 years), middle-aged (roughly 38), aged (around 62) and long-lived (just over 80). To avoid experimental bias, donors of different ages were distributed randomly across sequencing lanes. The study analyzed two additional independent replicas of 1 million unique cDNA reads from the same blood draw for two donors, one aged 18 to 30 and one aged 80 or older.

What the research found in general, with its limitations: Compared with the aged group, the long-lived group had more naive CD4+ T cells, fewer expanded clones and increased TCR diversity, suggesting age selection. Observed TCR beta diversity correlated strongly with the percentage of naive T cells measured by flow cytometry. Observed TCR beta diversity per million T cells fell roughly linearly with age, and a significant reduction was already apparent by age around 39. Conclusive comparison of naive and antigen-experienced compartments was prevented by the profiling of bulk unsorted PBMCs. The CMV infection status of donors was not known, potentially confounding age-related changes in expanded clonotypes. Total diversity estimates from one million sequenced T cells were considered lower bounds and underestimates.

The donors were roughly 40 Caucasian individuals from Russia, aged about 6 to 100 years, who were systemically healthy. About 9.6 milliliters of peripheral blood were collected from each donor into EDTA-treated Vacutainer tubes. Ficoll-Paque density-gradient centrifugation was used to isolate PBMCs, with at least 6 million per sample. Total RNA, at least 6 micrograms per sample, was extracted from PBMCs with Trizol reagent. The percentages of naive CD45RAhigh/CD27high T cells were determined by flow cytometry on a PBMC aliquot from every donor. The CDR3 numbers 15 residues from cysteine through phenylalanine. The entry retains the CDR3 DNA only, 45 bases that are in frame from base 1. V and J lose 1 base and 2 bases, and a span of 11 bases separates them. CDR1 SGHTA and CDR2 FQGNSA were looked up in the germline V gene. The library relied on 5' RACE. Sequenced using an Illumina HiSeq 2500. A second about 7 to 12 cycle PCR used a sample-barcoded 5' primer and a J-beta primer mix. A unique molecular identifier was introduced onto each TCR beta cDNA molecule by a template-switch 5' adaptor carrying 12 random nucleotides. Each sample yielded at least 2.5 million CDR3-containing paired-end reads. First-strand cDNA was synthesized from all RNA with the Mint cDNA synthesis kit, primed by a TRBC-specific oligonucleotide. Following uracil-DNA glycosylase treatment, all cDNA underwent a first 18-cycle PCR with the universal primers M1SS and BC2_uni_R. The original methods were these. Normalization of each sample was performed by random selection of 1 million high-quality reads, each carrying a distinct molecular identifier. Reads sharing molecular identifiers were discarded rather than binned into consensus sequences. MiTCR, with a Q25 quality threshold and the strictest error-elimination algorithm, was used for CDR3 identification, clonotype clustering and error correction. Lower-bound total TCR beta diversity was estimated with a nonparametric unseen species model using Euler transformation. TCRdb cleaned the public reads at Q25 with fastp, built clones with MiXCR and kept in-frame beta chains. Every distinct CDR3 protein forms one entry, paired with its most common genes and DNA. The V and J calls shown here were made by TCRdb, not taken from the authors' results. Across this sample there are over a million distinct CDR3 sequences, with under 45% seen only once. The top ten clonotypes cover approximately 20% of the sample.

This clonotype has just a few counts. Its target antigen remains unknown. Base-call qualities are not available, and no considerably larger clone is one nucleotide away. Here the chain combines TRBV7-2 and TRBJ2-5; no D gene call is confident. This receptor was obtained from a woman between 55 and 75 years old in good health. Material for sequencing was blood. The CDR3 here reads CASSLGSAEQETQYF. Read as DNA, the sequence is TGTGCCAGCAGCTTAGGATCGGCGGAGCAAGAGACCCAGTACTTC.